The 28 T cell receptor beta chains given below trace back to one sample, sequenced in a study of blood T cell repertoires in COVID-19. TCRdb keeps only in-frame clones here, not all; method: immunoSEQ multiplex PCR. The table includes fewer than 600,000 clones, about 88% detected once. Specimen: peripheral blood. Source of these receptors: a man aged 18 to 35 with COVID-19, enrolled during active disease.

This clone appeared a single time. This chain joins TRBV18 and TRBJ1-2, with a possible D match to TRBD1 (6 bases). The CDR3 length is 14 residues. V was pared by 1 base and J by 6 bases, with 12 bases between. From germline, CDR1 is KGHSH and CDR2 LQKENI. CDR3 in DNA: TGTGCCAGCTCACCACTGGCGGGGGCAGATGGCTACACCTTC. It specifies CASSPLAGADGYTF.

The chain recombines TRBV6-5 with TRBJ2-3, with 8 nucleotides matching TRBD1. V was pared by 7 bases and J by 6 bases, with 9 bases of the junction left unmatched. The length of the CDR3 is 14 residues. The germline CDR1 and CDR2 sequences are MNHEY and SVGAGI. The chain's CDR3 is CASKDWTGMDTQYF. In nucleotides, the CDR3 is TGTGCCAGCAAGGATTGGACAGGGATGGATACGCAGTATTTT.

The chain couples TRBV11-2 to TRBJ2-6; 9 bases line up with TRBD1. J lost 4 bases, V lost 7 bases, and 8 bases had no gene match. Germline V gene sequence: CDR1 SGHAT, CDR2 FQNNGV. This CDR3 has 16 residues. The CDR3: CASTDRGYFGANVLTF. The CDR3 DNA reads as TGTGCCAGCACGGACAGGGGCTATTTCGGGGCCAACGTCCTGACTTTC.

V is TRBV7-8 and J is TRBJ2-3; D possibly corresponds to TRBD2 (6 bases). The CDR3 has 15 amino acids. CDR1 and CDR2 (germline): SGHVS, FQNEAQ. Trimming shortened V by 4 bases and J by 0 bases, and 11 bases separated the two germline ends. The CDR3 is CASSSRSGSTDTQYF. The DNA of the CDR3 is TGTGCCAGCAGCTCCAGAAGCGGGAGCACAGATACGCAGTATTTT.

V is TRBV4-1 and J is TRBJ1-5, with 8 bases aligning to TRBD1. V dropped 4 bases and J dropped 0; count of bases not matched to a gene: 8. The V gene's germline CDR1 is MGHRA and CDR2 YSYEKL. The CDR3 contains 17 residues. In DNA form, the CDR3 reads TGCGCCAGCAGCCCGACAGGGGACAGTTATAGCAATCAGCCCCAGCATTTT. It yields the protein CASSPTGDSYSNQPQHF.

The CDR3, as DNA: TGTGCCAGCTCACCACAGGGGGTGGAAGGCTACACCTTC. It encodes CASSPQGVEGYTF. The V call is TRBV18, the J call TRBJ1-2; tentatively, D is TRBD1 (6 bases). Germline V gives CDR1 KGHSH, CDR2 LQKENI. Trimming took off 1 base at V and 8 bases at J, with 11 bases between the two ends. CDR3 length: 13 residues. Drawing the rest from reference TRBV18 and TRBJ1-2, the complete variable domain is NAGVMQNPRHLVRRRGQEARLRCSPMKGHSHVYWYRQLPEEGLKFMVYLQKENIIDESGMPKERFSAEFPKEGPSILRIQQVVRGDSAAYFCASSPQGVEGYTFGSGTRLTVV.

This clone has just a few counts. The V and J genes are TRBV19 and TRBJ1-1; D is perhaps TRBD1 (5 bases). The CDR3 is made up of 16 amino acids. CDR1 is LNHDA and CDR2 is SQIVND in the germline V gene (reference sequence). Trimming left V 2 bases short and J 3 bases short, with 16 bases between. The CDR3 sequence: CASSIPPSRGDTEAFF. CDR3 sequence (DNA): TGTGCCAGTAGTATACCCCCCTCAAGGGGTGACACTGAAGCTTTCTTT.

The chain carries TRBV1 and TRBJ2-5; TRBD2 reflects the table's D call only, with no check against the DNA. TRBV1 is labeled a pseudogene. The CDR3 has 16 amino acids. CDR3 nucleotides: TGCACCAGCAGCCAAGGAAGCGGAGGGTACCAAGAGACCCAGTACTTC. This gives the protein CTSSQGSGGYQETQYF.

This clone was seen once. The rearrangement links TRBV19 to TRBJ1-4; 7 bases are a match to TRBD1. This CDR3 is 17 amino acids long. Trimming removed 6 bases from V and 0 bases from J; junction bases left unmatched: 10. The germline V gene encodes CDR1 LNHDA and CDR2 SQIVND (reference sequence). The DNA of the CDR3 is TGTGCCAGTAGGCCGAAGGGGGCATCTGCAACTAATGAAAAACTGTTTTTT. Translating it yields CASRPKGASATNEKLFF.

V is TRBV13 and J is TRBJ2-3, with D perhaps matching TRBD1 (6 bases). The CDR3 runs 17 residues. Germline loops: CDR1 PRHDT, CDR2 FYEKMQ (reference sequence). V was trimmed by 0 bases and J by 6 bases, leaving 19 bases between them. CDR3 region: CASSLGLPGASSDTQYF. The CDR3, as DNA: TGTGCCAGCAGCTTAGGCCTCCCAGGGGCGAGTTCGGATACGCAGTATTTT. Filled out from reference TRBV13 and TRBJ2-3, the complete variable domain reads AAGVIQSPRHLIKEKRETATLKCYPIPRHDTVYWYQQGPGQDPQFLISFYEKMQSDKGSIPDRFSAQQFSDYHSELNMSSLELGDSALYFCASSLGLPGASSDTQYFGPGTRLTVL.

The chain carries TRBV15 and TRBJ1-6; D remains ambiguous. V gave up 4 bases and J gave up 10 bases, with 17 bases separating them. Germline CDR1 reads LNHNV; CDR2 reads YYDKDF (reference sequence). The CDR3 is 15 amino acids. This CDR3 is CATSTGVLSVSPLHF. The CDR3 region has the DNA TGTGCCACCAGCACGGGCGTCCTTAGCGTGTCACCCCTCCACTTT.

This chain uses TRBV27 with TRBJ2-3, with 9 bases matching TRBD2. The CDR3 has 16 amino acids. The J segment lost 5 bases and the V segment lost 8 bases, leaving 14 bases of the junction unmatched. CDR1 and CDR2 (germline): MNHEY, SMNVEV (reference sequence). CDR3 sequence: CASSPLSREGLDTQYF. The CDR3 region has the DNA TGTGCCAGCTCCCCACTCTCGCGGGAGGGCCTAGATACGCAGTATTTT.

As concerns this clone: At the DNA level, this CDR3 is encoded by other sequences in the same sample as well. The CDR3 protein is CASRQGGNGELFF. The CDR3 region has the DNA TGTGCCAGCAGACAAGGGGGTAACGGGGAGCTGTTTTTT. The rearrangement uses TRBV13 and TRBJ2-2, with a tentative D call TRBD1 (6 bases). Germline CDR1 reads PRHDT; CDR2 reads FYEKMQ (reference sequence). This CDR3 comprises 13 residues. V lost 6 bases and J lost 7, with 12 bases in between.

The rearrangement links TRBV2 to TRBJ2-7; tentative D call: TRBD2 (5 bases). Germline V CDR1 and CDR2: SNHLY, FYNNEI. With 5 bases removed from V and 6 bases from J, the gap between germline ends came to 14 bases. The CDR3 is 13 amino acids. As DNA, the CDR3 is TGTGCCAGCAGTTACCAATACGAGGGCGAGCAGTACTTC. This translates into CASSYQYEGEQYF.

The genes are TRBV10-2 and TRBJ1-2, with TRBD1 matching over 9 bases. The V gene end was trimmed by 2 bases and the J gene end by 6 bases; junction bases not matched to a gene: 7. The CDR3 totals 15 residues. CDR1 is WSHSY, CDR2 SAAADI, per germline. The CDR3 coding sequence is TGCGCCAGCAGTGAGCCGGACAGGGGCCCGGATGGCTACACCTTC. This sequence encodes CASSEPDRGPDGYTF.

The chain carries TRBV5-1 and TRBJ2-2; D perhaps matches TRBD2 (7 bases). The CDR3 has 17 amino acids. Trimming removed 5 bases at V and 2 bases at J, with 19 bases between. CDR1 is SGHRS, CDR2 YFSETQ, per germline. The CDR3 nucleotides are TGCGCCAGCAGGCTTGGGTCCGGGGGGCTTAACACCGGGGAGCTGTTTTTT. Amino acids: CASRLGSGGLNTGELFF. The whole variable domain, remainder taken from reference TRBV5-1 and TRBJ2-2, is KAGVTQTPRYLIKTRGQQVTLSCSPISGHRSVSWYQQTPGQGLQFLFEYFSETQRNKGNFPGRFSGRQFSNSRSEMNVSTLELGDSALYLCASRLGSGGLNTGELFFGEGSRLTVL.

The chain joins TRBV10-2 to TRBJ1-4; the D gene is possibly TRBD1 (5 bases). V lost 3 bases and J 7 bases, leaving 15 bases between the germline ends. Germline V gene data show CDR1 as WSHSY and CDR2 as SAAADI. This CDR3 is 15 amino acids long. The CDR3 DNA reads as TGCGCCAGCAGTGACCCCTCGCGGGGGGTTGAAAAACTGTTTTTT. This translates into CASSDPSRGVEKLFF.

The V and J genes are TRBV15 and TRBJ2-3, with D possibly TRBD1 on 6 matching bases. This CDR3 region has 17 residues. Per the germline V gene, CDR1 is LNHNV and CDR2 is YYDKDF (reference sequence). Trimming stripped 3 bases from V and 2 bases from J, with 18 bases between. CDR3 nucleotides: TGTGCCACCAGCAGGGGAACAGGGTACGATTCCACAGATACGCAGTATTTT. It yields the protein CATSRGTGYDSTDTQYF. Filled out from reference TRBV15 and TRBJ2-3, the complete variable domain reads DAMVIQNPRYQVTQFGKPVTLSCSQTLNHNVMYWYQQKSSQAPKLLFHYYDKDFNNEADTPDNFQSRRPNTSFCFLDIRSPGLGDTAMYLCATSRGTGYDSTDTQYFGPGTRLTVL.

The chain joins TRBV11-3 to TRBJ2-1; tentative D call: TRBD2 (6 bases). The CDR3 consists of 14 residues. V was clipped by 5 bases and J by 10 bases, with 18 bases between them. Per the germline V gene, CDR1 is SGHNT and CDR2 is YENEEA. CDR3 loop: CASSPDRGAGEQFF. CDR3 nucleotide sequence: TGTGCCAGCAGCCCCGATAGGGGCGCGGGAGAGCAGTTCTTC.

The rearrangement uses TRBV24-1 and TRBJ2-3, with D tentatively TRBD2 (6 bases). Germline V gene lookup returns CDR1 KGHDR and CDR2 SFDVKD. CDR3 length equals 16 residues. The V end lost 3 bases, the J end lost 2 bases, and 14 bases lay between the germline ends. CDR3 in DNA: TGTGCCACCAGTGATACCGTGGGGGAGGCCACAGATACGCAGTATTTT. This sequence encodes CATSDTVGEATDTQYF.

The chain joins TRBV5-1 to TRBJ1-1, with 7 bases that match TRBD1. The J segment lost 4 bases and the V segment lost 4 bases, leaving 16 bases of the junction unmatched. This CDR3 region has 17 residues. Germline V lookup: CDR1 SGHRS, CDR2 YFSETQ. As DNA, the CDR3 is TGCGCCAGCAGCGCCGGACAGGCCACGACCCGATTCACTGAAGCTTTCTTT. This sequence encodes CASSAGQATTRFTEAFF.

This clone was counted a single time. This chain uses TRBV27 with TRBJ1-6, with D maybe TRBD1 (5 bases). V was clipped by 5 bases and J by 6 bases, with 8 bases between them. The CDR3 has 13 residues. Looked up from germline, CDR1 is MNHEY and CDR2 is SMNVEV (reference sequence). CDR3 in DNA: TGTGCCAGCAGTCCGGGGGTTAATTCACCCCTCCACTTT. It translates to CASSPGVNSPLHF.

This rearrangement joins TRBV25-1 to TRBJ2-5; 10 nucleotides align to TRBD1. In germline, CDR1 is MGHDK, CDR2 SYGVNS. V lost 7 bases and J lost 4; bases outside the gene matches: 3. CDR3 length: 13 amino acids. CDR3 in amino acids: CASIRDRGETQYF. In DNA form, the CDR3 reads TGTGCCAGCATTCGGGACAGGGGAGAGACCCAGTACTTC. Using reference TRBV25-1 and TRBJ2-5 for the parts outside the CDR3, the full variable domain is EADIYQTPRYLVIGTGKKITLECSQTMGHDKMYWYQQDPGMELHLIHYSYGVNSTEKGDLSSESTVSRIRTEHFPLTLESARPSHTSQYLCASIRDRGETQYFGPGTRLLVL.

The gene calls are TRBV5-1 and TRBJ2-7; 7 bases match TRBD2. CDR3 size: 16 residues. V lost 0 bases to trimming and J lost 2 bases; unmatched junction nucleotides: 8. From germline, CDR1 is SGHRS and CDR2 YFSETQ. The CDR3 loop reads CASSLDYSGSPYEQYF. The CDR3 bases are TGCGCCAGCAGCTTGGATTATAGCGGGTCTCCCTACGAGCAGTACTTC.

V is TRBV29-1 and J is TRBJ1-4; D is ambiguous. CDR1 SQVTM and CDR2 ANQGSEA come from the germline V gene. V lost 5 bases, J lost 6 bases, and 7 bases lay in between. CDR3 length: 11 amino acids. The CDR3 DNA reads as TGCAGCGTTACAATCGATGAAAAACTGTTTTTT. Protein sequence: CSVTIDEKLFF. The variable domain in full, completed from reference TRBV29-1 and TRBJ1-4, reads SAVISQKPSRDICQRGTSLTIQCQVDSQVTMMFWYRQQPGQSLTLIATANQGSEATYESGFVIDKFPISRPNLTFSTLTVSNMSPEDSSIYLCSVTIDEKLFFGSGTQLSVL.

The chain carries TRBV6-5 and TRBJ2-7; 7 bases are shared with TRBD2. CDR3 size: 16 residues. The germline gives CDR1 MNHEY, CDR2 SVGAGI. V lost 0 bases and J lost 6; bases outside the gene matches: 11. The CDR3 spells CASSYSAVRLALEQYF. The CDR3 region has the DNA TGTGCCAGCAGTTACTCTGCCGTGAGACTAGCTCTCGAGCAGTACTTC.

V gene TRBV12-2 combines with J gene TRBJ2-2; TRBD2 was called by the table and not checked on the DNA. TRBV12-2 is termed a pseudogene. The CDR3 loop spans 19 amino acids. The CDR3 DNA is TGTGCAAGTCGCTTAGCGGTTGACGGGGGGGCGGAGAACACCGGGGAGCTGTTTTTT. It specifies CASRLAVDGGAENTGELFF.

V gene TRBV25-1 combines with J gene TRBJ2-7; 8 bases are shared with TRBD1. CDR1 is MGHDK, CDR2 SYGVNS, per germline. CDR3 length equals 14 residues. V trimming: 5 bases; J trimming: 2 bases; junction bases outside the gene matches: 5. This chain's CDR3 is CASSHGTGTYEQYF. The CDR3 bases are TGTGCCAGCAGTCACGGGACAGGTACCTACGAGCAGTACTTC.